This entry lists 14 T cell receptor beta chains sequenced from one sample in a study of T cells in localized non-small cell lung cancer. Produced via immunoSEQ multiplex PCR; TCRdb's table is partial and in-frame only. The sample has 7,500 to 9,000 clones, about 90% seen once. The sample in question was peripheral blood, obtained before any cancer treatment. The receptors come from a male donor aged 60 or over with stage III lung adenocarcinoma.

V usage is TRBV2 and J usage is TRBJ2-5; TRBD2 agrees at 7 bases. V shed 7 bases, J shed 5 bases, and the junction held 4 bases outside the gene matches. This CDR3 region has 12 residues. Germline lookup yields CDR1 SNHLY and CDR2 FYNNEI. The CDR3 loop is CASIGEGETQYF. Written as DNA, the CDR3 is TGTGCCAGCATCGGGGAGGGGGAGACCCAGTACTTC.

The chain couples TRBV27 to TRBJ1-5; the match to TRBD1 covers 7 bases. Germline V gene data show CDR1 as MNHEY and CDR2 as SMNVEV (reference sequence). The CDR3 consists of 15 residues. V shed 7 bases, J shed 1 base, and the junction held 7 bases outside the gene matches. The CDR3: CASTKTGDSNQPQHF. As DNA, the CDR3 is TGTGCCAGCACCAAAACAGGGGACAGCAATCAGCCCCAGCATTTT.

V usage is TRBV15 and J usage is TRBJ1-2; D gene unclear. The CDR3 extends over 14 amino acids. V gave up 0 bases and J gave up 8 bases, with 13 bases separating them. Per germline, CDR1 LNHNV and CDR2 YYDKDF (reference sequence). The CDR3 DNA reads TGTGCCACCAGCAGAGAGGAGGGAACTTTGGGCTACACCTTC. It yields the protein CATSREEGTLGYTF.

The V call is TRBV9, the J call TRBJ2-7, with 8 bases identical to TRBD2. The germline CDR1 and CDR2 sequences are SGDLS and YYNGEE. The CDR3 length is 15 residues. V dropped 0 bases and J dropped 3; count of bases not matched to a gene: 5. The CDR3 reads CASSVDPSGGYEQYF. The CDR3, as DNA: TGTGCCAGCAGCGTAGACCCCAGCGGGGGCTACGAGCAGTACTTC.

The rearrangement uses TRBV10-3 and TRBJ2-3, with 11 bases matching TRBD2. The germline gives CDR1 ENHRY, CDR2 SYGVKD. The V and J ends lost 11 bases and 4 bases, in that order; junction bases with no gene match: 5. This CDR3 spans 13 amino acids. In nucleotides, the CDR3 is TGTGCCGTCAAGACTAGCGGGGCAGATACGCAGTATTTT. Translated: CAVKTSGADTQYF.

The chain carries TRBV28 and TRBJ2-3, with D uncertain. There are 15 residues in the CDR3. Deletions cut 2 bases from V and 4 bases from J, with 13 bases between. Germline CDR1 is MDHEN and CDR2 is SYDVKM. CDR3 in amino acids: CASSLSEEPADTQYF. CDR3 nucleotide sequence: TGTGCCAGCAGTTTAAGTGAGGAGCCGGCAGATACGCAGTATTTT.

The chain carries TRBV19 and TRBJ2-3; D tentatively reads TRBD1 or TRBD2 (5 bases each). From germline, CDR1 is LNHDA and CDR2 SQIVND (reference sequence). The germline V and J ends were trimmed by 3 bases and 4 bases, with 11 bases remaining between them. This CDR3 contains 14 residues. The CDR3 reads CASSIGTSPDTQYF. CDR3 in DNA: TGTGCCAGTAGTATCGGGACCTCACCAGATACGCAGTATTTT.

The chain has TRBV30 and TRBJ1-5, with a tentative D call TRBD1 (5 bases). The CDR3 covers 14 residues. The V and J ends lost 4 bases and 7 bases respectively, with 17 bases between them. The germline CDR1 and CDR2 sequences are GTSNPN and SVGIG (reference sequence). As DNA, the CDR3 is TGTGCCTGGAAACGGGGGGGGACCGGACAGCCCCAGCATTTT. Protein product: CAWKRGGTGQPQHF.

This chain joins TRBV27 and TRBJ2-5, with 8 bases lining up with TRBD2. This CDR3 region has 14 residues. J gave up 1 base and V 4 bases, and 2 bases lay outside the gene matches. The germline V gene has CDR1 MNHEY and CDR2 SMNVEV (reference sequence). CDR3 in amino acids: CASSSTSGQETQYF. CDR3 coding DNA: TGTGCCAGCAGTTCTACTAGCGGCCAAGAGACCCAGTACTTC.

This chain connects TRBV28 to TRBJ1-5; possibly TRBD1 for D (6 bases). In germline, CDR1 is MDHEN, CDR2 SYDVKM. The V end was cut by 5 bases, the J end by 0 bases, with 11 bases between. The CDR3 covers 15 residues. As DNA, the CDR3 is TGTGCCAGCAGTACGACAGGATATAGCAATCAGCCCCAGCATTTT. This encodes CASSTTGYSNQPQHF.

The V and J genes are TRBV4-1 and TRBJ2-5; 9 nucleotides match TRBD1. This CDR3 comprises 16 residues. Germline assignment: CDR1 MGHRA and CDR2 YSYEKL. The junction had 5 bases not matched to a gene; V was cut back by 1 base and J by 2 bases. The CDR3 sequence: CASSQVGTGRQETQYF. For the CDR3, the DNA is TGCGCCAGCAGCCAAGTCGGGACAGGGAGGCAAGAGACCCAGTACTTC.

This chain uses TRBV27 with TRBJ2-5; 9 nucleotides line up with TRBD1. The CDR3 spans 16 residues. V was pared by 3 bases and J by 2 bases, with 7 bases of the junction left unmatched. The germline V gene encodes CDR1 MNHEY and CDR2 SMNVEV (reference sequence). This chain's CDR3 is CASSFETGGIQETQYF. In DNA, the CDR3 is TGTGCCAGCAGTTTTGAGACAGGGGGGATACAAGAGACCCAGTACTTC.

This clone was recorded only once. The chain employs TRBV10-3 and TRBJ1-2; 7 bases line up with TRBD1. V lost 11 bases to trimming and J lost 2 bases; unmatched junction nucleotides: 14. Looked up from germline, CDR1 is ENHRY and CDR2 is SYGVKD. This CDR3 comprises 15 residues. The CDR3 loop reads CALRDSNGENYGYTF. DNA for the CDR3: TGTGCCCTCCGGGACAGTAATGGCGAAAACTATGGCTACACCTTC.

The chain joins TRBV28 to TRBJ1-4; D may be TRBD1 (5 bases). CDR1 MDHEN and CDR2 SYDVKM come from the germline V gene. This CDR3 is 15 amino acids long. V was pared by 5 bases and J by 5 bases, with 15 bases between. The CDR3 DNA follows: TGTGCCAGCAGTGGATCGGGACGGCACAATGAAAAACTGTTTTTT. Its protein is CASSGSGRHNEKLFF.